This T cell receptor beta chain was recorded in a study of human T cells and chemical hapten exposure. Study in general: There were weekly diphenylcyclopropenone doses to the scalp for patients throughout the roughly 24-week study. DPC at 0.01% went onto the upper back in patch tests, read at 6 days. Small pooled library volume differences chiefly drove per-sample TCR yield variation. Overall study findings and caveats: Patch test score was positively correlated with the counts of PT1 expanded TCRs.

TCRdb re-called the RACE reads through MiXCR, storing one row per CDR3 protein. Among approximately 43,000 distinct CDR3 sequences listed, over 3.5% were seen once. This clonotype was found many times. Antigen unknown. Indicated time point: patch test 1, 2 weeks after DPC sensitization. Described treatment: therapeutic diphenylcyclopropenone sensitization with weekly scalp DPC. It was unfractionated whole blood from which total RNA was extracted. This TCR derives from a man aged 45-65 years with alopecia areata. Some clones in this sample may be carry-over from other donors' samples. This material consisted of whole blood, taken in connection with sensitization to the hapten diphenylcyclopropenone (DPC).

CDR3 loop: CASRRDRGTDTQYF. In DNA, the CDR3 is TGTGCCAGCAGGAGGGACAGGGGTACAGATACGCAGTATTTT. The rearrangement joins TRBV7-2 to TRBJ2-3; the match to TRBD1 covers 10 bases. J gave up 3 bases and V 6 bases, and 3 bases lay outside the gene matches. The germline gives CDR1 SGHTA, CDR2 FQGNSA. This CDR3 spans 14 amino acids.